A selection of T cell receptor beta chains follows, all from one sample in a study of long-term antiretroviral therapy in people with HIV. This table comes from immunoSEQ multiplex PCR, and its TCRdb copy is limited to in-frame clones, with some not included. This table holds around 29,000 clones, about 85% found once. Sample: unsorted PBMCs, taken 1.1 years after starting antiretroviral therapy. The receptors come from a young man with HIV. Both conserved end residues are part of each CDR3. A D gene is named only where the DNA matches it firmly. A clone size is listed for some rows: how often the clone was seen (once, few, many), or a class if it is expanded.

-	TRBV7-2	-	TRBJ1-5	TGTGCCAGCAGCTCCCTTCCGACGGGGGATAGCAATCAGCCCCAGCATTTT	CASSSLPTGDSNQPQHF
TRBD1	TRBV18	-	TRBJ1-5	TGTGCCAGCTCATCCGGGACAGGGGAGGGCAATCAGCCCCAGCATTTT	CASSSGTGEGNQPQHF
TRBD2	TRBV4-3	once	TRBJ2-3	TGCGCCAGCAGCCAACGGGCTCGGACTAGCGGCACAGATACGCAGTATTTT	CASSQRARTSGTDTQYF
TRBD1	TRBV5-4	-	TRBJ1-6	TGTGCCAGCAGCTTGGGGACAGGTTATTCACCCCTCCACTTT	CASSLGTGYSPLHF
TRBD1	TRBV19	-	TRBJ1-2	TGTGCCAGTAGTGTCCCATCAGGGACAGGCTATGGCTACACCTTC	CASSVPSGTGYGYTF
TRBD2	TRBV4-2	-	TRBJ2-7	TGTGCCAGCAGCCAAGGCACCGGGACTAGCGGAGGGGCGTTCTACGAGCAGTACTTC	CASSQGTGTSGGAFYEQYF
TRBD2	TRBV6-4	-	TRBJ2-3	TGTGCCAGCAGTGACACGGGAGGAAACACAGATACGCAGTATTTT	CASSDTGGNTDTQYF
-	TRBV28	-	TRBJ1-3	TGTGCCAGCAGTTTACGGATCTCAGGAAACACCATATATTTT	CASSLRISGNTIYF
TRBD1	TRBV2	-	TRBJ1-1	TGTGCCAGTAAACAGGGGGTGTACACTGAAGCTTTCTTT	CASKQGVYTEAFF
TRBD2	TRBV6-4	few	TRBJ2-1	TGTGCCAGCAGTGACTCTAGCGGGGGGGCCAATGAGCAGTTCTTC	CASSDSSGGANEQFF
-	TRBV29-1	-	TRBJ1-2	TGCAGCGTGCGGGGGCAGGGTAGTTATGGCTACACCTTC	CSVRGQGSYGYTF
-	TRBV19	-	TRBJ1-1	TGTGCCAGCTTAGGACCAGGACTACTCATTCGGGACACTGAAGCTTTCTTT	CASLGPGLLIRDTEAFF
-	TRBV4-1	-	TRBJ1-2	TGCGCCAGCAGCTTGGAGGGGGTGGCTAACTATGGCTACACCTTC	CASSLEGVANYGYTF
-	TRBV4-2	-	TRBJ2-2	TGTGCCAGCAGCCACCCATTGGGCTGGGGCCGTCCTTCGAACACCGGGGAGCTGTTTTTT	CASSHPLGWGRPSNTGELFF
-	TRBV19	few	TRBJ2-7	TGTGCCAGTAGTCTCTCCGGGTGGGGGGAGCTGGGCTACGAGCAGTACTTC	CASSLSGWGELGYEQYF
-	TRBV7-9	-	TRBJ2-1	TGTGCCAGCAGCTTTAGTTATGAGCAGTTCTTC	CASSFSYEQFF
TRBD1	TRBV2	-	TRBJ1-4	TGTGCCAGCATGTCGCCAGGGGGAAATGAAAAACTGTTTTTT	CASMSPGGNEKLFF
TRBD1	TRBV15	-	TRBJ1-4	TGTGCCACTAAGGGACAGTCTCTCCCGACTAATGAAAAACTGTTTTTT	CATKGQSLPTNEKLFF
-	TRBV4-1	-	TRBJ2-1	TGCGCCAGCAGCCCGGAGGGGCGGTCCTACAATGAGCAGTTCTTC	CASSPEGRSYNEQFF
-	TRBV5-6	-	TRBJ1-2	TGTGCCAGCACCCTAGGAGCGCAGGCCCCATCGTCTGGCTACACCTTC	CASTLGAQAPSSGYTF
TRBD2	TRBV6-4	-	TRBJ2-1	TGTGCCAGCAGTGACGAAACTAGCGGGAGTAATGAGCAGTTCTTC	CASSDETSGSNEQFF
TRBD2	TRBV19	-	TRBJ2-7	TGTGCCAGTAGCCCGACTAGCGGGGCCTACGAGCAGTACTTC	CASSPTSGAYEQYF
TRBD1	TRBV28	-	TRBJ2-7	TGTGCCAGCAGTTTACACAGGGGTAGCGAGCAGTACTTC	CASSLHRGSEQYF
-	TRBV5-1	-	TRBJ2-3	TGCGCCAGCGGATCGACCGGGATAGGCACAGATACGCAGTATTTT	CASGSTGIGTDTQYF
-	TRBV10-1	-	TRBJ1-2	TGCGCCAGCAGTGAGTTCTCGCCCTTCTATGGCTACACCTTC	CASSEFSPFYGYTF
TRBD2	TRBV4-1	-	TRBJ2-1	TGCGCCAGCAGCCAAGATGGGCTAGCGGCCAATGAGCAGTTCTTC	CASSQDGLAANEQFF
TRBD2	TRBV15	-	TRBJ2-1	TGTGCCACCAGCACCGGGGCGGGAGGGCCCGATGAGCAGTTCTTC	CATSTGAGGPDEQFF
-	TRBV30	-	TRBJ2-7	TGTGCCGGCGGCAAGCCTAGGGAGCAGTACTTC	CAGGKPREQYF
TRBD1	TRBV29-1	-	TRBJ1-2	TGCAGCGTCGATGACTTAGACAGGGGGCATGGCTACACCTTC	CSVDDLDRGHGYTF
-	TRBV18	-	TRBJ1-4	TGTGCCAGCTCACCTCCGTTGAAGGAAAAACTGTTTTTT	CASSPPLKEKLFF
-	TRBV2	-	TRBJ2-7	TGTGCCAGCACCAGAATGCGGGGCTACGAGCAGTACTTC	CASTRMRGYEQYF
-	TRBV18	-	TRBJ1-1	TGTGCCAGCTCACCATGGGCGGTATCGGGCATGAACACTGAAGCTTTCTTT	CASSPWAVSGMNTEAFF
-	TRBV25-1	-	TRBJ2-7	TGTGCCAGCAGTGTGGGGGGGCTGTACGAGCAGTACTTC	CASSVGGLYEQYF
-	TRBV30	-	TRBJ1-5	TGTGCCTGGAGTGTACTAGATAGCAATCAGCCCCAGCATTTT	CAWSVLDSNQPQHF
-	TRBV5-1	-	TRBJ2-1	TGCGCCAGCAGCCTCACCTCATCGCCCAACAATGAGCAGTTCTTC	CASSLTSSPNNEQFF
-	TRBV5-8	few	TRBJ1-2	TGTGCCAGCAGCCCACAGTGGCCAGACAGCTACACCTTC	CASSPQWPDSYTF
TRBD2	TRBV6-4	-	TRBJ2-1	TGTGCCAGCAGTGCCGGGACTAGCGGGGGCAATGAGCAGTTCTTC	CASSAGTSGGNEQFF
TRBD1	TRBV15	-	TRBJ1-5	TGTGCCACCAGCAGGGGGACAGAAATGTATAGCAATCAGCCCCAGCATTTT	CATSRGTEMYSNQPQHF
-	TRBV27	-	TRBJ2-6	TGTGCCAGCAGTTCCCTCGGGACTCTGGGCTCTGGGGCCAACGTCCTGACTTTC	CASSSLGTLGSGANVLTF
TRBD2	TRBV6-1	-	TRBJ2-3	TGTGCCAGCAGTGATCGCGGGAGGCCCACAGATACGCAGTATTTT	CASSDRGRPTDTQYF
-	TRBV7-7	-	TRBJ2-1	TGTGCTAGCAGCTCAGGGGTCCGAGACAATGAGCAGTTCTTC	CASSSGVRDNEQFF
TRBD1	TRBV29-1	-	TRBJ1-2	TGCAGCGTTGAAGATAGTGAAAGGGGGCGAGACTATGGCTACACCTTC	CSVEDSERGRDYGYTF
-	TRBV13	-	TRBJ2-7	TGTGCCAGCAGCATTCCCCCGCACTCCTACGAGCAGTACTTC	CASSIPPHSYEQYF
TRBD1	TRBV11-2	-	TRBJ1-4	TGTGCCAGCAGCTTACAGGGGGGCCTTACTAATGAAAAACTGTTTTTT	CASSLQGGLTNEKLFF
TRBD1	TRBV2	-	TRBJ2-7	TGTGCCAGCAGTGAAATTAGGGACAGCGCCTACGAGCAGTACTTC	CASSEIRDSAYEQYF
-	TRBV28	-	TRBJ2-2	TGTGCCAGCAGTTTATTATCGGGGGCGACCGGGGAGCTGTTTTTT	CASSLLSGATGELFF
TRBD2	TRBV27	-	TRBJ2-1	TGTGCCAGCAGGAAGCGGGGATACAATGAGCAGTTCTTC	CASRKRGYNEQFF
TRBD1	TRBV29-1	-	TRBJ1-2	TGCAGCTCGACAGGGGGTTCCCAGGGCTACACCTTC	CSSTGGSQGYTF
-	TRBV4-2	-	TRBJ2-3	TGTGCCAGCAGCCAGGTACTCGCAGATACGCAGTATTTT	CASSQVLADTQYF
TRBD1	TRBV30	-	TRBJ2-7	TGTGCCTGGAGGACAGGGGGCTTTTACGAGCAGTACTTC	CAWRTGGFYEQYF
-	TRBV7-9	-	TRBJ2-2	TGTGCCAGCCTTAACCCAACCCTGGGGAACACCGGGGAGCTGTTTTTT	CASLNPTLGNTGELFF
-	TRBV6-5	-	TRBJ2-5	TGTGCCAGCAGTTACCCCCCCTTTGAGACCCAGTACTTC	CASSYPPFETQYF